This section outlines one T cell receptor (beta chain) sequence together with its context. This entry belongs to a study of blood T cell repertoires in COVID-19. Assay: immunoSEQ multiplex PCR; the TCRdb copy retains only in-frame clones and omits some. The sample includes under 60,000 clones, over 80% seen only once; the top ten take roughly 50%. In germline, CDR1 is SGHAT, CDR2 FQNNGV. The CDR3 runs to 12 residues. V lost 1 base, J lost 11 bases, and 11 bases lay in between. This receptor was identified in a man in his 70s with acute or convalescent COVID-19. What was sequenced was peripheral blood. The chain carries TRBV11-2 and TRBJ1-1; unclear D gene. The CDR3 sequence: CASSLVSGWAFF. The CDR3 nucleotides read TGTGCCAGCAGCTTAGTTTCGGGGTGGGCTTTCTTT. The complete variable domain, with remaining parts taken from reference TRBV11-2 and TRBJ1-1, reads EAGVAQSPRYKIIEKRQSVAFWCNPISGHATLYWYQQILGQGPKLLIQFQNNGVVDDSQLPKDRFSAERLKGVDSTLKIQPAKLEDSAVYLCASSLVSGWAFFGQGTRLTVV.